This T cell receptor (beta chain) originates from a study of breast tumors, draining lymph nodes, adjacent tissues. The CDR3 runs 13 residues. Trimming shortened V by 10 bases and J by 7 bases, and 14 bases separated the two germline ends. At least ten counts were recorded for this clonotype. What it binds is not known. TCRdb itself ran the multiplex PCR reads through MiXCR, one entry per CDR3 protein. Of 25,000 or so distinct CDR3 sequences detected, 60% to 70% appear once; the ten largest clones hold 20% to 25%. General study findings and limits: Luminal-like breast cancer showed significantly higher tumor–nontumor repertoire similarity than basal-like. Compared with lymph nodes, tumors were less diverse; compared with nontumor tissue, more.

The sequence derives from a female donor with breast cancer. Some clones in this sample may be carry-over from other donors' samples. Sequenced material: tumor-adjacent breast tissue. V usage is TRBV12-3 or TRBV12-4 and J usage is TRBJ1-6; the D gene is possibly TRBD1 (5 bases). CDR3 region: CATRGGVNSPLHF. Written as DNA, the CDR3 is TGTGCCACCCGGGGGGGGGTCAATTCACCCCTCCACTTT.